This T cell receptor (beta chain) was captured by sequencing in a study of blood T cell repertoires in COVID-19. As for the study in general: Some COVID-19 samples were acute and others convalescent; all came from the United States, Italy and Spain. Sources were T cells, B-cell-depleted T cells, or PBMCs; the material itself was cDNA or gDNA.

Sequenced by immunoSEQ multiplex PCR; TCRdb stores in-frame clones only, minus some. The sample records 210,000 or so clones, around 89% being singletons. The CDR3 consists of 14 residues. The germline V gene has CDR1 LNHNV and CDR2 YYDKDF (reference sequence). Between the trimmed V and J ends, which lost 0 bases and 7 bases, there was a span of 12 bases. The sequenced sample was peripheral blood. This sequence joins TRBV15 and TRBJ1-2, with D possibly being TRBD1 (6 bases). This receptor was identified in a man aged 25-40 years with COVID-19, enrolled during active disease. In DNA form, the CDR3 reads TGTGCCACCAGCAGAGAGGTGGGGGCGCGTGGCTACACCTTC. Protein: CATSREVGARGYTF.